A single sample is the source of the 9 T cell receptor beta chains below, sequenced in a study of beta chain features in type 1 diabetes. Overall study results and limits: TCRB CDR3s were moderately but significantly shorter in Type 1 diabetes patients in all four CD4+ subsets.

The study reverse transcribed the entire isolated RNA, so it sequenced expressed TCRB transcripts. The repertoire was sequenced with immunoSEQ multiplex PCR; TCRdb's copy has only in-frame clones and lacks some. This sample has some 200,000 clones, with roughly 16% found just once. The antigens for these receptors are not known. Sequenced material: naive CD4+ T cells from blood. These receptors all stem from a man aged 30-40 years with type 1 diabetes.

This clone was seen more than once but under ten times. The chain links TRBV29-1 to TRBJ1-2, with 10 bases lining up with TRBD1. The germline V gene has CDR1 SQVTM and CDR2 ANQGSEA. This CDR3 is 14 amino acids long. V shed 4 bases and J 4 bases; nucleotides not matched to a gene: 6. This CDR3 is CSVADRGLVYGYTF. The DNA for the CDR3 is TGCAGCGTTGCCGACAGGGGGCTTGTCTATGGCTACACCTTC.

The chain has TRBV4-2 and TRBJ1-1, with D maybe TRBD1 (6 bases). Germline CDR1 reads LGHNA; CDR2 reads YNFKEQ. Trimming took off 0 bases at V and 2 bases at J, with 13 bases between the two ends. The CDR3 consists of 16 residues. The chain's CDR3 is CASSQDLGQFNTEAFF. The CDR3 coding sequence is TGTGCCAGCAGCCAAGATCTAGGACAGTTTAACACTGAAGCTTTCTTT.

In its sample, this clone was seen a few times. The rearrangement joins TRBV7-3 to TRBJ2-5; the D gene is possibly TRBD2 (6 bases). Trimming pared 2 bases from V and 3 bases from J, leaving 10 bases between. The germline V gene encodes CDR1 SGHTA and CDR2 FQGTGA. This CDR3 region has 14 residues. The chain's CDR3 is CASSLGGQKETQYF. The CDR3 DNA reads as TGTGCCAGCAGCTTAGGAGGGCAGAAAGAGACCCAGTACTTC. Using reference TRBV7-3 and TRBJ2-5 for the parts outside the CDR3, the full variable domain is GAGVSQTPSNKVTEKGKYVELRCDPISGHTALYWYRQSLGQGPEFLIYFQGTGAADDSGLPNDRFFAVRPEGSVSTLKIQRTERGDSAVYLCASSLGGQKETQYFGPGTRLLVL.

The chain combines TRBV4-2 with TRBJ2-7; perhaps TRBD2 as D (5 bases). The CDR3 is made up of 15 amino acids. Trimming removed 1 base from V and 1 base from J, with 11 bases in between. Germline CDR1 LGHNA, CDR2 YNFKEQ. The CDR3 DNA sequence: TGTGCCAGCAGCCAAGGCCCTAGCATTTCCTACGAGCAGTACTTC. It is translated as CASSQGPSISYEQYF.

This clone was seen a few times. The chain uses TRBV5-1 and TRBJ2-4; 8 positions match TRBD1. The CDR3 loop spans 14 amino acids. The germline gives CDR1 SGHRS, CDR2 YFSETQ. The junction had 4 bases not matched to a gene; V was cut back by 2 bases and J by 6 bases. The CDR3: CASSFEGQANIQYF. The CDR3 DNA follows: TGCGCCAGCAGCTTTGAGGGACAGGCAAACATTCAGTACTTC. The variable domain in full, completed from reference TRBV5-1 and TRBJ2-4, reads KAGVTQTPRYLIKTRGQQVTLSCSPISGHRSVSWYQQTPGQGLQFLFEYFSETQRNKGNFPGRFSGRQFSNSRSEMNVSTLELGDSALYLCASSFEGQANIQYFGAGTRLSVL.

V gene TRBV29-1 combines with J gene TRBJ2-3; D is possibly TRBD1 or TRBD2 (5 bases each). Germline CDR1 SQVTM, CDR2 ANQGSEA. The V and J ends lost 5 bases and 0 bases respectively, with 12 bases between them. There are 14 residues in the CDR3. As DNA, the CDR3 is TGCAGCGTTTCCGGGACCTCGAGCACAGATACGCAGTATTTT. Its protein is CSVSGTSSTDTQYF.

This clone was observed a few times. Other DNA sequences in this specimen translate into the identical CDR3. The chain couples TRBV7-2 to TRBJ2-5; D is unresolved. Germline V gene data show CDR1 as SGHTA and CDR2 as FQGNSA. Trimming removed 0 bases at V and 5 bases at J, with 7 bases between. The CDR3 sequence is 13 residues long. The CDR3 nucleotides read TGTGCCAGCAGCTTAGCCCTCCAGGAGACCCAGTACTTC. Its protein is CASSLALQETQYF. Combining the CDR3 with reference TRBV7-2 and TRBJ2-5 gives the whole variable domain GAGVSQSPSNKVTEKGKDVELRCDPISGHTALYWYRQSLGQGLEFLIYFQGNSAPDKSGLPSDRFSAERTGGSVSTLTIQRTQQEDSAVYLCASSLALQETQYFGPGTRLLVL.

This rearrangement joins TRBV18 to TRBJ2-1, with 10 nucleotides matching TRBD2. Germline V CDR1 and CDR2: KGHSH, LQKENI. V lost 3 bases to trimming and J lost 6 bases; unmatched junction nucleotides: 2. The CDR3 is 14 amino acids. The CDR3 sequence: CASSPKREGNEQFF. CDR3 sequence (DNA): TGTGCCAGCTCACCCAAGCGGGAGGGCAATGAGCAGTTCTTC. Based on the CDR3 plus reference TRBV18 and TRBJ2-1, the full variable domain is NAGVMQNPRHLVRRRGQEARLRCSPMKGHSHVYWYRQLPEEGLKFMVYLQKENIIDESGMPKERFSAEFPKEGPSILRIQQVVRGDSAAYFCASSPKREGNEQFFGPGTRLTVL.

CDR3: CASSTRLAGGWTQYF. CDR3 bases: TGTGCCAGCAGCACCCGCCTAGCGGGAGGGTGGACGCAGTATTTT. The chain employs TRBV7-9 and TRBJ2-3; 12 bases map to TRBD2. Germline V gene data show CDR1 as SEHNR and CDR2 as FQNEAQ (reference sequence). CDR3 length: 15 amino acids. J was trimmed by 9 bases and V by 5 bases; bases with no gene match: 9. Full variable domain (rest looked up from reference TRBV7-9 and TRBJ2-3): DTGVSQNPRHKITKRGQNVTFRCDPISEHNRLYWYRQTLGQGPEFLTYFQNEAQLEKSRLLSDRFSAERPKGSFSTLEIQRTEQGDSAMYLCASSTRLAGGWTQYFGPGTRLTVL.